This entry describes one TCR beta chain. This clone was counted a single time. What antigen it recognizes has not been identified. No base-level quality is on record; no much larger clone is a single base apart. The collaborating institutions used their own protocols to collect whole blood in K2EDTA tubes. Collaborator samples were shipped for TCRbeta analysis as frozen whole blood, isolated PBMCs, or DNA extracted from either sample type. The sample comes from a study of blood T cell repertoires in COVID-19 (TCRdb year 2020). A note on the overall study: Samples from collaborators originated in the United States, Italy and Spain and spanned both the acute and convalescent phases of COVID-19. Subjects who had been exposed to COVID-19, were actively infected with it, or had recovered from it provided the deeply sampled blood TCRbeta repertoires that made up the dataset. Samples came from the ongoing ImmuneRACE study (first 160 participants) plus 1,254 subjects from 6 global collaborators. The prospective study material was composed of cDNA or gDNA derived from T cells, B-cell-depleted T cells, or PBMCs. Nearly every sample came with metadata listing a de-identified subject ID, COVID-19 status, age in years and sex. HLA class I and class II types, where available, came from metadata supplied by the sample provider rather than from assay-based typing. The repertoires were released in a freely available public database intended as a resource for research on the immune response to SARS-CoV-2.

The paper's findings and limits, for the study overall: How much clinical and demographic metadata was included differed by source and by participant, and the metadata was provided uncurated.

The CDR3, from cysteine to phenylalanine, totals 14 residues. Only the CDR3 part of the read is kept: 42 bases, read in frame from the first base. Reading the germline V gene (reference sequence) gives CDR1 SEHNR and CDR2 FQNEAQ. Trimming takes 5 bases from V and 2 bases from J, and the germline ends sit 12 bases apart. TCRbeta CDR3 regions were amplified from genomic DNA by means of the immunoSEQ Assay, a bias-controlled multiplex PCR. In the original analysis: Nucleated cell counts per sample were estimated from amplification of reference gene primers within the assay. Sequence reads were collapsed and filtered to measure the absolute abundance of every unique TCRbeta CDR3 rearrangement. For each sample, productive Simpson clonality was calculated as the square root of Simpson's diversity index across productive rearrangements. Imported from immuneACCESS, the table was reduced by TCRdb to in-frame sequences with V and J called. These copies leave out some clones; in studies compared against another copy, an unresolved V gene accounts for under half, and the cause of the remainder is not known. D and trimming were read from the DNA, whereas the V and J calls and clone size are those reported in that table. This sample has over 110,000 clones in its table, and roughly 79% of those were observed once. The ten largest clones take up 1.9% of the sample.

This TCR was recovered from a woman aged 55-70 years with acute or convalescent COVID-19. This chain joins TRBV7-9 to TRBJ2-5; the best D guess is TRBD2, with 5 bases matching. Input material: peripheral blood. The DNA reads TGTGCCAGCAGCCGCCCGTCGGGGCAAGAGACCCAGTACTTC. Translated, this is CASSRPSGQETQYF.